A selection of T cell receptor beta chains follows, all from one sample in a study of shared clonotypes between healthy human individuals. Some clones are missing from TCRdb's copy, which holds only in-frame ones; the method was immunoSEQ multiplex PCR. The sample shows approximately 1.1 million clones, approximately 78% of them seen only once. The sequenced sample consisted of memory CD4+ T cells from PBMCs. The receptors originated from a man between 18 and 29 years old in good health. Some clones in this sample may be carry-over from other donors' samples. Each CDR3 is given with its conserved first and last residue. Only part of the rows carry a size: once, few, many, or a class if the clone is expanded.

v_gene,j_gene,abundance,CDR3aa
TRBV5-1,TRBJ2-1,once,CASSLGPSWNEQFF
TRBV28,TRBJ1-1,-,CASSSAQGNTEAFF
TRBV5-1,TRBJ2-5,many,CASSLGYSSGAETQYF
TRBV2,TRBJ1-1,-,CASSEAGIEAFF
TRBV4-1,TRBJ2-3,-,CASSQVPGQPSVDTQYF
TRBV25-1,-,-,CASSWLAGESEQYF
TRBV2,TRBJ2-7,-,CASSALGPMSSYEQYF
TRBV28,TRBJ1-3,-,CASSSPDSTYGNTIYF
TRBV28,TRBJ1-5,-,CASSLVRASQPQHF
TRBV6-6,TRBJ2-2,-,CASSYPGRTGELFF
TRBV28,TRBJ1-1,few,CASSLFGTEAFF
TRBV7-2,TRBJ2-2,-,CASSFSTGGAGELFF
TRBV5-6,TRBJ1-1,-,CASSLGGGTDEAFF
TRBV2,TRBJ2-2,-,CASTSTGGGNTGELFF
TRBV28,TRBJ2-7,-,CASSFQGGSYEQYF
TRBV7-2,TRBJ2-4,once,CASSSRPQGGWAKNIQYF
TRBV7-9,TRBJ2-3,-,CASSLLRGDTQYF
TRBV19,TRBJ1-5,-,CASSIGGGRGQPQHF
TRBV15,TRBJ1-1,-,CATSRVDYPEAFF
TRBV29-1,TRBJ1-2,-,CSVVKETLYGYTF
TRBV11-2,TRBJ1-4,-,CASSLSPTWEKLFF
TRBV4-3,TRBJ1-3,-,CASSQGGNTIYF
TRBV20-1,TRBJ2-1,-,CSARGTEQFF
TRBV7-2,TRBJ1-4,-,CASSLVRQHNEKLFF
TRBV9,TRBJ1-1,-,CASSDGPVGGDTEAFF
TRBV27,TRBJ2-7,-,CASSSPGGTRSYEQYF
TRBV7-2,TRBJ1-5,-,CASSSRWREGAGNQPQHF
TRBV6-1,TRBJ1-1,-,CASKRGGGERAFF
TRBV5-1,TRBJ2-1,once,CASSVQGNEQFF
TRBV7-2,TRBJ2-5,-,CASSLGLAGGKTQYF
TRBV18,TRBJ2-4,-,CASSSTGTGVAKNIQYF
TRBV29-1,TRBJ1-2,-,CSVGDRVNYGYTF
TRBV6-6,TRBJ2-7,-,CASSPTIGDRDYEQYF
TRBV27,TRBJ1-6,-,CASSTRQPDNSPLHF
TRBV11-3,TRBJ2-2,-,CASSSSGSIHTGELFF
TRBV27,TRBJ1-2,-,CASSRAGNYGYTF
TRBV27,TRBJ1-3,-,CASSLTGTGGNTIYF
TRBV11-2,TRBJ2-1,-,CASSFGTSGYNEQFF
TRBV5-1,TRBJ2-5,-,CASSLEAGGPRETQYF
TRBV11-2,TRBJ2-4,-,CASSPGQGLNIQYF
TRBV19,TRBJ2-2,-,CASSMQGRNTGELFF
TRBV4-3,TRBJ2-1,once,CASSGRSGPYNEQFF
TRBV4-3,TRBJ1-1,-,CASSQDGGLTEAFF
TRBV9,TRBJ1-1,-,CASSVGQGNTEAFF
TRBV19,TRBJ1-2,-,CASSIDAGQGAMEGYTF
TRBV7-7,TRBJ2-5,-,CASSLVGAVGETQYF